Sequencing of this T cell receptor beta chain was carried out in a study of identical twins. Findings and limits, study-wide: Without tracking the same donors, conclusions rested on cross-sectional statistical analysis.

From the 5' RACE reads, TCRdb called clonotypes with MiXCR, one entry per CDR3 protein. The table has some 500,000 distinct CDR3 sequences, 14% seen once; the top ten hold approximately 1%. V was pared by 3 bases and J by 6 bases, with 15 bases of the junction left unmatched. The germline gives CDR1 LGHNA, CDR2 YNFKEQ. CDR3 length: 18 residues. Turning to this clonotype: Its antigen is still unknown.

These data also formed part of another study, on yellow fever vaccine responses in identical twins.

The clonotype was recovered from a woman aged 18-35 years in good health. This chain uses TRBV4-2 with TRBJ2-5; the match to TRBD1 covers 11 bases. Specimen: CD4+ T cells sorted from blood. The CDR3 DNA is TGTGCCAGCAGCCAGAGTGGACAGGGGGCCCTCCACGGGAAGACCCAGTACTTC. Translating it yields CASSQSGQGALHGKTQYF.